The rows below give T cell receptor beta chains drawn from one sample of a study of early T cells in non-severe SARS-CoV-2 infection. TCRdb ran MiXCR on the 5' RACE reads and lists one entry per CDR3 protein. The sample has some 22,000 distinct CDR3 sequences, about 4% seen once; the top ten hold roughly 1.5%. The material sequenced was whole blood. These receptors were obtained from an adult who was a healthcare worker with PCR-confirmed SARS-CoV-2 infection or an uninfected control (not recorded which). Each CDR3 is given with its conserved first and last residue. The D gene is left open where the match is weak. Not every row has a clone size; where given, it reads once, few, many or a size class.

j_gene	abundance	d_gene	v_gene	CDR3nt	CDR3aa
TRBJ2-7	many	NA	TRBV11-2	TGTGCCAGCAGCTTAGGCGGAGGATCTCCTCGGGAGCAGTACTTC	CASSLGGGSPREQYF
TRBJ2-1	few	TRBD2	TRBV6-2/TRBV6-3	TGTGCCAGCAGTCACATAGCGGGACGGGACAATGAGCAGTTCTTC	CASSHIAGRDNEQFF
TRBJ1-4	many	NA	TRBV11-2	TGTGCCAGCAGCTCGTGGGGGGCGCGGGAAAAACTGTTTTTT	CASSSWGAREKLFF
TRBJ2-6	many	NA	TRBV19	TGTGCCAGTACCGCTCGAAATGGGGCTGGTGGGGCCAACGTCCTGACTTTC	CASTARNGAGGANVLTF
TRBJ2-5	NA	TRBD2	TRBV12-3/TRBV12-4	TGTGCCAGCAGTCACGCGGGGGGACCAGGGACCCAGTACTTC	CASSHAGGPGTQYF
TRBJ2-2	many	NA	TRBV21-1	TGTGCCAGCAGCTCCTGGTCAGGGGGCACCGGGGAGCTGTTTTTT	CASSSWSGGTGELFF
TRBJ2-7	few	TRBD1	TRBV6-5	TGTGCCAGCAGCAACCCCACCGGGACAGGGGGCCACGAGCAGTACTTC	CASSNPTGTGGHEQYF
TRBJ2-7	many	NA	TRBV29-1	TGCAGCGTCGGCGGGCAGAAACTCTACGAGCAGTACTTC	CSVGGQKLYEQYF
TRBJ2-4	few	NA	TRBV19	TGTGCCAGTAGTAACCCTTTGGACATCGGAAACATTCAGTACTTC	CASSNPLDIGNIQYF
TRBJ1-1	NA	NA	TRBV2	TGTGCCAGCACCGGGGCAAGGTACACTGAAGCTTTCTTT	CASTGARYTEAFF
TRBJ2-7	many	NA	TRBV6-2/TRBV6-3	TGTGCCAGTAATGATTGGACGGTCTACGAGCAGTACTTC	CASNDWTVYEQYF
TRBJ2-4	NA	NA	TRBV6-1	TGTGCCAGCAAAACCCCGGCGGGGCGAAGTAAAAACATTCAGTACTTC	CASKTPAGRSKNIQYF
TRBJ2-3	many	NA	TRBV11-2	TGTGCCAGCAGCTTAGCCACCACCACAGATACGCAGTATTTT	CASSLATTTDTQYF
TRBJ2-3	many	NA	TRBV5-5	TGTGCCAGCAGCTTGGAAGGGGCGGTAGATACGCAGTATTTT	CASSLEGAVDTQYF
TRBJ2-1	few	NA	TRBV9	TGTGCCAGCAGCGCAAGTGGGGGCGGCAATGAGCAGTTCTTC	CASSASGGGNEQFF
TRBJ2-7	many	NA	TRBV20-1	TGCAGTGCTAGTCGAGGCAGGGGACTCTACGAGCAGTACTTC	CSASRGRGLYEQYF
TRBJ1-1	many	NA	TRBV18	TGTGCCAGCTCACCGTTCGTATCAGGGCAGAACACTGAAGCTTTCTTT	CASSPFVSGQNTEAFF
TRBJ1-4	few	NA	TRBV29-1	TGCAGCGTTGAAGATCCGTACAGTCAAAAACTGTTTTTT	CSVEDPYSQKLFF
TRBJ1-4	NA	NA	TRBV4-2	TGTGCCAGCAGCCCTGGGACCTTTGCCGGTGAAAAACTGTTTTTT	CASSPGTFAGEKLFF
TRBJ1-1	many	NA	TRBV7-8	TGTGCCAGCAGCCTGGACCCCAGGGGGAACACTGAAGCTTTCTTT	CASSLDPRGNTEAFF
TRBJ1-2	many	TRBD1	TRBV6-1	TGTGCCAGCACCTGGACAGGGATTAACTATGGCTACACCTTC	CASTWTGINYGYTF
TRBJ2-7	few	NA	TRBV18	TGTGCCAGCTCACCCACTCGAGGTAGGCTCTACGAGCAGTACTTC	CASSPTRGRLYEQYF
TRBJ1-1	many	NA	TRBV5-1	TGCGCCAGCAGCTTGGCCTTGAACACTGAAGCTTTCTTT	CASSLALNTEAFF
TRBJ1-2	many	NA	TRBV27	TGTGCCAGCAGACTAGCCGGGTCCCTGGGAGGCTACACCTTC	CASRLAGSLGGYTF
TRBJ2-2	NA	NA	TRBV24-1	TGTGCCTCGCCGGGGGGCGGCTACCCCGGGGGGCTGTTTTTT	CASPGGGYPGGLFF
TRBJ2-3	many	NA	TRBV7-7	TGTGCTAGCAGCTTAGAGGTTGGGGATACAGATACGCAGTATTTT	CASSLEVGDTDTQYF
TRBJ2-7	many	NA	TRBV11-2	TGTGCCAGCAGCCCTGGACAACCCGGGGGCGAGCAGTACTTC	CASSPGQPGGEQYF